This T cell receptor beta chain comes out of a study of T cells in Graves' hyperthyroidism and ophthalmopathy. The V and J ends lost 3 bases and 4 bases, in that order; junction bases with no gene match: 8. CDR1 is SNHLY and CDR2 is FYNNEI in the germline V gene. CDR3 length: 15 residues. Clinical symptoms, serum thyroxine and TRAb, thyroid ultrasound and orbital computed tomography were used for the diagnoses. This clonotype was observed at least ten times. Authors of the study amplified TCR beta CDR3 regions from RNA transcripts. The TCR CDR3 first-round RT-PCR relied on the HTBI primer set. Using its own MiXCR run on the multiplex PCR reads, TCRdb lists one record per CDR3 protein. Of hundreds of thousands of distinct CDR3 sequences listed, roughly 14% are singletons.

The source material was blood. The sequence was collected from a woman aged 18-29 years with Graves' hyperthyroidism. The V and J genes are TRBV2 and TRBJ2-7; 8 bases map to TRBD1. For the CDR3, the DNA is TGTGCCAGCAGTGAGACCGGGACAGGATTATACGAGCAGTACTTC. As protein: CASSETGTGLYEQYF.